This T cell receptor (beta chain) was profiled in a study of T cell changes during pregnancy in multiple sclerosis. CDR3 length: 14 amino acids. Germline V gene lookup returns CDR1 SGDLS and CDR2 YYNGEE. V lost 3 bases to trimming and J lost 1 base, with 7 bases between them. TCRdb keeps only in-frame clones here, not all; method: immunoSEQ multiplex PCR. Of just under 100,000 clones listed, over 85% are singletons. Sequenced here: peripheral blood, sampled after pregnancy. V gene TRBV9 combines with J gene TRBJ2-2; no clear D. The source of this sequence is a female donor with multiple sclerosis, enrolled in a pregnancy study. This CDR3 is CASSAYLNTGELFF. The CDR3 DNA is TGTGCCAGCAGCGCCTACTTGAACACCGGGGAGCTGTTTTTT.